Listed below are T cell receptor beta chains from one sample, sequenced in a study of regulatory T cells in long-lasting Graves disease. TCRdb reprocessed the multiplex PCR reads via MiXCR and lists one record per CDR3 protein. The table lists 680,000 or so distinct CDR3 sequences, 16% of them singletons. The same sample was also used in a study of T cells in Graves' hyperthyroidism and ophthalmopathy.

The material was peripheral blood mononuclear cells (PBMCs), obtained at new diagnosis, from a patient treated with antithyroid drugs. These receptor sequences come from a young woman with Graves disease. CDR3s include the opening cysteine and the closing phenylalanine or tryptophan. The order of the fields is D gene, clone size, V gene, J gene, CDR3 DNA, CDR3 protein. D genes are given only for firm matches. Clone size appears in some rows only: once, few, many, or a class for an expanded clone.

d_gene: .; abundance: many; v_gene: TRBV5-1; j_gene: TRBJ2-1; CDR3nt: TGCGCCAGCAGCCCCCTGACTGCCCTCTCCTACAATGAGCAGTTCTTC; CDR3aa: CASSPLTALSYNEQFF
d_gene: .; abundance: many; v_gene: TRBV20-1; j_gene: TRBJ1-1; CDR3nt: TGCAGTGCTAGAGGGGCAGGTCCGAACACTGAAGCTTTCTTT; CDR3aa: CSARGAGPNTEAFF
d_gene: .; abundance: .; v_gene: TRBV20-1; j_gene: TRBJ1-2; CDR3nt: TGCAGTGGGACCGAGACCTATGGCTACACCTTC; CDR3aa: CSGTETYGYTF
d_gene: TRBD2; abundance: few; v_gene: TRBV5-4; j_gene: TRBJ2-7; CDR3nt: TGTGCCAGCAGTACCGGGACTAGCGTTTACGAGCAGTACTTC; CDR3aa: CASSTGTSVYEQYF
d_gene: .; abundance: few; v_gene: TRBV12-3/TRBV12-4; j_gene: TRBJ1-1; CDR3nt: TGTGCCAGCAGTTTAGCAGGCTCGAGCACTGAAGCTTTCTTT; CDR3aa: CASSLAGSSTEAFF
d_gene: .; abundance: .; v_gene: TRBV20-1; j_gene: TRBJ2-7; CDR3nt: TGCAGTGCTAGACACCCTCCAAGTGACTACGAGCAGTACTTC; CDR3aa: CSARHPPSDYEQYF
d_gene: .; abundance: few; v_gene: TRBV6-2/TRBV6-3; j_gene: TRBJ2-7; CDR3nt: TGTGCCAGCAGTTGGGCAGGCAGAAAATACGAGCAGTACTTC; CDR3aa: CASSWAGRKYEQYF
d_gene: .; abundance: many; v_gene: TRBV20-1; j_gene: TRBJ2-1; CDR3nt: TGCAGTGCTGGGGGGGGCGGCTACAATGAGCAGTTCTTC; CDR3aa: CSAGGGGYNEQFF
d_gene: .; abundance: few; v_gene: TRBV15; j_gene: TRBJ1-1; CDR3nt: TGTGCCACCAGCAGAGATCAGAGCATGAACACTGAAGCTTTCTTT; CDR3aa: CATSRDQSMNTEAFF
d_gene: .; abundance: many; v_gene: TRBV11-2; j_gene: TRBJ1-5; CDR3nt: TGTGCCAGCAGCTTGGGCGTAGGAAATCAGCCCCAGCATTTT; CDR3aa: CASSLGVGNQPQHF
d_gene: TRBD2; abundance: many; v_gene: TRBV5-1; j_gene: TRBJ2-7; CDR3nt: TGCGCCAGCAGCTTGGCCGGTAGCGGGGGAACTTACGAGCAGTACTTC; CDR3aa: CASSLAGSGGTYEQYF
d_gene: .; abundance: few; v_gene: TRBV29-1; j_gene: TRBJ2-7; CDR3nt: TGCAGCGTTGGAGGGGGGACCTACGAGCAGTACTTC; CDR3aa: CSVGGGTYEQYF
d_gene: TRBD1; abundance: many; v_gene: TRBV7-2; j_gene: TRBJ1-4; CDR3nt: TGTGCCAGCAGCCAGGACAGGGTCGGGGAAAAACTGTTTTTT; CDR3aa: CASSQDRVGEKLFF
d_gene: .; abundance: many; v_gene: TRBV7-9; j_gene: TRBJ2-2; CDR3nt: TGTGCCAGCAGACCCTCCACCGGGGAGCTGTTTTTT; CDR3aa: CASRPSTGELFF
d_gene: .; abundance: many; v_gene: TRBV2; j_gene: TRBJ2-3; CDR3nt: TGTGCCACCCCGGTTCGGGGCACAGATACGCAGTATTTT; CDR3aa: CATPVRGTDTQYF
d_gene: .; abundance: many; v_gene: TRBV27; j_gene: TRBJ1-1; CDR3nt: TGTGCCAGCAGTCCTCGGGGGGCAGTCACTGAAGCTTTCTTT; CDR3aa: CASSPRGAVTEAFF
d_gene: .; abundance: few; v_gene: TRBV24-1; j_gene: TRBJ2-5; CDR3nt: TGTGCCACCAGCCCCGGGACACTCTACCAAGAGACCCAGTACTTC; CDR3aa: CATSPGTLYQETQYF
d_gene: .; abundance: .; v_gene: TRBV7-2; j_gene: TRBJ1-3; CDR3nt: TGTGCCAGCAGCTTAGCGCTAAACACCATATATTTT; CDR3aa: CASSLALNTIYF
d_gene: TRBD2; abundance: many; v_gene: TRBV28; j_gene: TRBJ2-1; CDR3nt: TGTGCCAGCAAAATGACTAGCGGGAGGGCCGTGATTTCCGGTGAGCAGTTCTTC; CDR3aa: CASKMTSGRAVISGEQFF
d_gene: .; abundance: .; v_gene: TRBV19; j_gene: TRBJ1-2; CDR3nt: TGTGCCAGTAGTTACGGGGATACGAACTATGGCTACACCTTC; CDR3aa: CASSYGDTNYGYTF
d_gene: .; abundance: many; v_gene: TRBV7-2; j_gene: TRBJ2-5; CDR3nt: TGTGCCAGCAGCTTGAGCTTCTGGGGGCGGTCGAAGGAGACCCAGTACTTC; CDR3aa: CASSLSFWGRSKETQYF
d_gene: TRBD1; abundance: .; v_gene: TRBV6-5; j_gene: TRBJ2-1; CDR3nt: TGTGCCAGCAGTGACTCGCCGGGACAGGGATCCGATGAGCAGTTCTTC; CDR3aa: CASSDSPGQGSDEQFF
d_gene: TRBD2; abundance: .; v_gene: TRBV18; j_gene: TRBJ2-1; CDR3nt: TGTGCCAGCTCACCATTAGTCCGGGACGGGTATAGCGGGAGGTCCTACAATGAGCAGTTCTTC; CDR3aa: CASSPLVRDGYSGRSYNEQFF
d_gene: .; abundance: .; v_gene: TRBV27; j_gene: TRBJ1-2; CDR3nt: TGTGCCAGCAGTTTAAGGCAGGGTCAAATCTATGGCTACACCTTC; CDR3aa: CASSLRQGQIYGYTF
d_gene: .; abundance: .; v_gene: TRBV10-3; j_gene: TRBJ1-5; CDR3nt: TGTGCCATCAGTGAGTGCAGGGTAGAGCCCCAGCATTTT; CDR3aa: CAISECRVEPQHF
d_gene: .; abundance: many; v_gene: TRBV10-3; j_gene: TRBJ1-2; CDR3nt: TGTGCCATCACACCCGACTTCTATGGCTACACCTTC; CDR3aa: CAITPDFYGYTF